The text below deals with one T cell receptor (beta chain). Its cognate antigen is unknown. The table came from immunoSEQ multiplex PCR; TCRdb's copy has only in-frame clones and leaves some out. The sample shows around 78,000 clones, about nine tenths of them seen only once. In germline, CDR1 is SEHNR, CDR2 FQNEAQ (reference sequence). Trimming removed 5 bases from V and 7 bases from J; junction bases left unmatched: 5. The CDR3 is 13 amino acids. This entry is derived from a study of T cell responses to AZD1222 COVID-19 vaccine. The study, taken as a whole, reports: At study baseline, merely several AZD1222 recipients were seropositive. Following two doses of AZD1222, Spike-specific TCR breadth and depth rose. Among vaccine-associated CD4 TCRs, coverage spanned spike, with dominance at 160-218 and 743-854.

The gene calls are TRBV7-9 and TRBJ1-5; TRBD1 matches 7 bases. This specimen consisted of peripheral blood, obtained on day 0 of MenACWY control vaccination. This clonotype was sampled from an adult in good health. CDR3 loop: CASSATGLQPQHF. The CDR3 bases are TGTGCCAGCAGCGCGACAGGGTTGCAGCCCCAGCATTTT.